This TCR beta chain was sequenced in a study of T-cell reconstitution after alpha-beta-depleted transplantation in children. Study-level findings and limits: Hyperexpanded clones declined; after one year, newly produced T cells mostly supplied diversity. Some patients showed high day-60 TCRbeta diversity, which derived from surviving recipient T cells and thymic progenitors.

The germline V gene has CDR1 MDHEN and CDR2 SYDVKM. Trimming shortened V by 4 bases and J by 1 base, and 14 bases separated the two germline ends. CDR3 length: 16 amino acids. This clonotype was found a few times. Its antigen is currently unknown. TCRbeta library preparation incorporated unique molecular identifiers. TCRdb processed the PCR reads anew with MiXCR; each CDR3 protein has one entry. Found here are about 980,000 distinct CDR3 sequences, roughly 31% of them singletons; the top ten hold roughly 30%. Sequencing used PBMCs, mostly from graft donor cells, obtained 360 days after TCRalphabeta/CD19-depleted stem cell transplant. The source of this sequence is a boy under three years old who had a stem cell transplant for SCID, so the T cells may come from the graft donor. The chain has TRBV28 and TRBJ2-1; TRBD1 or TRBD2 may be the D gene (5 bases each). Here the CDR3 reads CASSSMGVWSYNEQFF. As DNA, the CDR3 is TGTGCCAGCAGTTCCATGGGGGTGTGGTCCTACAATGAGCAGTTCTTC.